A single sample gave rise to the 27 T cell receptor beta chains below, sequenced in a study of T cell repertoires in cytomegalovirus infection. TCRdb re-derived calls from the reads in MiXCR, one entry per CDR3 protein. In the table there are approximately 490,000 distinct CDR3 sequences, approximately 11% of which are singletons. The sequencing input was PBMCs. Receptors were obtained from a human donor in good health (CMV status not recorded). Some clones in this sample may be carry-over from other donors' samples.

Many counts were recorded for this clonotype. The chain has TRBV6-5 and TRBJ1-1, with D tentatively TRBD1 (5 bases). V lost 0 bases and J 5 bases, leaving 10 bases between the germline ends. CDR1 is MNHEY and CDR2 is SVGAGI in the germline V gene. This CDR3 comprises 14 residues. The CDR3 coding sequence is TGTGCCAGCAGTTACTCCCAGGGAGGGACTGAAGCTTTCTTT. Translating gives CASSYSQGGTEAFF.

This clonotype has ten or more counts. This rearrangement joins TRBV7-3 to TRBJ2-3, with D possibly called TRBD1 or TRBD2 (5 bases each). CDR1 and CDR2 (germline): SGHTA, FQGTGA. V was cut by 2 bases and J by 9 bases, with 12 bases left in between. The CDR3 covers 13 residues. The CDR3 protein is CASSLRGARTQYF. CDR3 sequence (DNA): TGTGCCAGCAGCTTACGGGGCGCACGAACGCAGTATTTT.

This clonotype has ten or more counts. The chain employs TRBV12-3 or TRBV12-4 and TRBJ2-2, with D uncertain. V gave up 10 bases and J gave up 5 bases, with 14 bases separating them. The length of the CDR3 is 13 residues. In nucleotides, the CDR3 is TGTGCCAATGGACGAGGAACAACCGGGGAGCTGTTTTTT. Its protein is CANGRGTTGELFF.

There are many counts of this clonotype. This chain connects TRBV10-2 to TRBJ2-2, with D perhaps matching TRBD2 (6 bases). V lost 3 bases, J lost 2 bases, and 13 bases lay in between. The germline V gene has CDR1 WSHSY and CDR2 SAAADI. The CDR3 is 16 amino acids. As DNA, the CDR3 is TGCGCCAGCAGTGATCCCGGGGGTTCCAACACCGGGGAGCTGTTTTTT. It yields the protein CASSDPGGSNTGELFF.

This clonotype was detected many times. The chain carries TRBV12-3 or TRBV12-4 and TRBJ2-5; 13 bases are a match to TRBD2. The CDR3 runs 16 residues. V gave up 3 bases and J gave up 1 base; unmatched junction bases: 2. Here the CDR3 reads CASSFRLAGGQETQYF. The CDR3 region has the DNA TGTGCCAGCAGTTTTCGACTAGCGGGGGGCCAAGAGACCCAGTACTTC.

This clonotype was seen ten or more times. This chain connects TRBV6-1 to TRBJ2-3; D perhaps matches TRBD2 (6 bases). The CDR3 loop spans 15 amino acids. Germline lookup yields CDR1 MNHNS and CDR2 SASEGT. The V end was cut by 6 bases, the J end by 1 base, with 14 bases between. The CDR3 reads CASSRISGRTDTQYF. The CDR3 DNA reads as TGTGCCAGCAGCCGAATTAGCGGACGCACAGATACGCAGTATTTT.

V is TRBV14 and J is TRBJ2-6; no firm D call. Germline loops: CDR1 SGHDN, CDR2 FVKESK. This CDR3 has 16 amino acids. Trimming stripped 0 bases from V and 5 bases from J, with 11 bases between. CDR3 bases: TGTGCCAGCAGCCAAGATGTAGGGTGGAGGGCCAACGTCCTGACTTTC. It encodes CASSQDVGWRANVLTF.

This clonotype was observed at least ten times. The V call is TRBV2, the J call TRBJ2-7, with 10 bases identical to TRBD2. Germline V gene data show CDR1 as SNHLY and CDR2 as FYNNEI. This CDR3 has 15 residues. The trim removed 1 base at V and 4 bases at J, leaving 4 bases unmatched. The CDR3: CASSEGLAGQYEQYF. The CDR3 bases are TGTGCCAGCAGTGAAGGACTAGCGGGCCAATACGAGCAGTACTTC.

This clonotype was counted at least ten times. The V gene is TRBV19, the J gene TRBJ1-2, with TRBD1 identical over 7 bases. V was pared by 6 bases and J by 5 bases, with 12 bases of the junction left unmatched. The germline gives CDR1 LNHDA, CDR2 SQIVND (reference sequence). CDR3 length: 15 amino acids. DNA for the CDR3: TGTGCCAGTAGCTCCGAAGGGGGACAGAATTATGGCTACACCTTC. Protein product: CASSSEGGQNYGYTF.

This clonotype appeared many times. The chain couples TRBV7-2 to TRBJ2-1; D is ambiguous. Deletions cut 6 bases from V and 8 bases from J, with 23 bases between. Germline lookup yields CDR1 SGHTA and CDR2 FQGNSA. The CDR3 is 16 amino acids. The CDR3 here is CASRSGGWQVYDEQFF. In nucleotides, the CDR3 is TGTGCCAGCAGGTCCGGTGGTTGGCAGGTTTACGATGAGCAGTTCTTC.

The V gene is TRBV29-1, the J gene TRBJ1-2; D ambiguous. The CDR3 spans 12 residues. Trimming cost V 4 bases and J 2 bases, with 8 bases left between them. In germline, CDR1 is SQVTM, CDR2 ANQGSEA. The CDR3 DNA sequence: TGCAGCGTTGTCTTCCAGAACTATGGCTACACCTTC. Protein sequence: CSVVFQNYGYTF.

Comments on this clonotype: With a much larger clone just one base away, this may be a read error. This chain links TRBV6-6 with TRBJ2-6; 9 bases match TRBD2. The V gene end was trimmed by 6 bases and the J gene end by 8 bases; junction bases not matched to a gene: 11. The CDR3 consists of 16 residues. From germline, CDR1 is MNHNY and CDR2 SVGAGI (reference sequence). CDR3 in amino acids: CASSPGLAGGSNVLTF. In nucleotides, the CDR3 is TGTGCCAGCAGCCCTGGGCTCGCGGGGGGGTCCAACGTCCTGACTTTC.

This clonotype turned up a few times. The gene calls are TRBV20-1 and TRBJ1-6; possibly TRBD1 for D (5 bases). CDR3 length equals 16 residues. V was cut by 0 bases and J by 7 bases, with 16 bases left in between. CDR1 DFQATT and CDR2 SNEGSKA come from the germline V gene (reference sequence). CDR3 amino acids: CSARDSTSGRNSPLHF. The CDR3 nucleotides are TGCAGTGCTAGAGATTCTACCTCGGGACGCAATTCACCCCTCCACTTT.

This clonotype was recorded at least ten times. The chain employs TRBV19 and TRBJ2-1; 10 bases map to TRBD1. The junction had 10 bases not matched to a gene; V was cut back by 7 bases and J by 7 bases. The CDR3 runs 15 residues. CDR1 LNHDA and CDR2 SQIVND come from the germline V gene (reference sequence). The CDR3 DNA reads TGTGCCAGTACCAAACCGGGACAGGGGTTAAATGAGCAGTTCTTC. This encodes CASTKPGQGLNEQFF.

The chain uses TRBV3-1 and TRBJ1-6; TRBD1 matches 7 bases. V gave up 4 bases and J gave up 6 bases; unmatched junction bases: 12. The CDR3 has 17 residues. Germline CDR1 reads LGHDT; CDR2 reads YNNKEL (reference sequence). Here the CDR3 reads CASSPQVGGTVNSPLHF. Written as DNA, the CDR3 is TGTGCCAGCAGCCCCCAGGTAGGAGGGACAGTTAATTCACCCCTCCACTTT.

The table lists this clonotype with many counts. The chain has TRBV7-9 and TRBJ2-5; unclear D gene. The CDR3 covers 13 residues. V was pared by 0 bases and J by 7 bases, with 9 bases between. Germline assignment: CDR1 SEHNR and CDR2 FQNEAQ (reference sequence). CDR3: CASSLAGKGTQYF. The CDR3 DNA follows: TGTGCCAGCAGCTTAGCAGGGAAAGGGACCCAGTACTTC.

This clonotype was seen repeatedly, ten times or more. This chain connects TRBV4-2 to TRBJ2-7, with a tentative D call TRBD2 (5 bases). Trimming took off 4 bases at V and 0 bases at J, with 13 bases between the two ends. This CDR3 spans 15 amino acids. Germline V gene lookup returns CDR1 LGHNA and CDR2 YNFKEQ. The CDR3 nucleotides read TGTGCCAGCAGCCGAATGCGGGTGGACTCCTACGAGCAGTACTTC. Its translation is CASSRMRVDSYEQYF.

This clonotype was seen a few times. The CDR3 DNA reads TGTGCCAGCAGTGAAACAGGGGCCTCCACAGATACGCAGTATTTT. Protein sequence: CASSETGASTDTQYF. The rearrangement joins TRBV6-1 to TRBJ2-3, with 7 bases matching TRBD1. This CDR3 spans 15 amino acids. Per the germline V gene, CDR1 is MNHNS and CDR2 is SASEGT. The ends lost 2 bases at V and 2 bases at J; junction bases unmatched: 4.

With respect to this clonotype: A much larger clone differs from this one at a single base, so this may be a read error. The chain carries TRBV10-2 and TRBJ1-1; D is unresolved. V dropped 5 bases and J dropped 4 bases, with 17 bases sitting between them. This CDR3 has 15 amino acids. Germline CDR1 WSHSY, CDR2 SAAADI. The CDR3 DNA reads as TGCGCCAGCAGTTTCCCGTCCGGTATGGGCACTGAAGCTTTCTTT. This gives the protein CASSFPSGMGTEAFF.

This clonotype was detected many times. The chain couples TRBV12-3 or TRBV12-4 to TRBJ2-1, with TRBD2 as a possible D gene (6 bases). V was cut by 7 bases and J by 5 bases, with 18 bases left in between. The CDR3 sequence is 15 residues long. The DNA of the CDR3 is TGTGCCAGCACTCTCCGGGGGATCACCAACAATGAGCAGTTCTTC. Translation gives CASTLRGITNNEQFF.

This clonotype was seen many times. This chain uses TRBV20-1 with TRBJ2-7, with 10 bases fitting TRBD1. Trimming took 3 bases from V and 7 from J; bases not matched to a gene: 12. The germline V gene has CDR1 DFQATT and CDR2 SNEGSKA (reference sequence). The CDR3 is 15 residues long. The CDR3 DNA follows: TGCAGTGCTAGTTCCTCCGGGACAGGGGCTGATGAGCAGTACTTC. Translated, it gives CSASSSGTGADEQYF.

This clonotype was counted at least ten times. CDR3 protein: CASSLDGSHNNEQFF. CDR3 DNA: TGTGCCAGCAGCTTAGATGGGTCCCACAACAATGAGCAGTTCTTC. The chain carries TRBV11-3 and TRBJ2-1; D is ambiguous. Germline V gene data show CDR1 as SGHNT and CDR2 as YENEEA. V gave up 0 bases and J gave up 5 bases, with 11 bases separating them. This CDR3 region has 15 residues.

V is TRBV20-1 and J is TRBJ2-1; 12 positions agree with TRBD2. This CDR3 is built from 15 residues. The germline V gene encodes CDR1 DFQATT and CDR2 SNEGSKA (reference sequence). V lost 1 base to trimming and J lost 4 bases; unmatched junction nucleotides: 2. The CDR3 DNA is TGCAGTGCTAGAGTGACTAGCGGGGGTTACAATGAGCAGTTCTTC. Its protein is CSARVTSGGYNEQFF.

The V gene is TRBV2, the J gene TRBJ2-5; the D is unclear. CDR3 length equals 12 residues. The V end was cut by 3 bases, the J end by 7 bases, with 9 bases between. Germline V CDR1 and CDR2: SNHLY, FYNNEI. The DNA of the CDR3 is TGTGCCAGCAGTGATGAGCCAGGGACCCAGTACTTC. Translation gives CASSDEPGTQYF.

The chain uses TRBV20-1 and TRBJ2-5, with D perhaps matching TRBD2 (6 bases). The CDR3 runs 15 residues. Germline loops: CDR1 DFQATT, CDR2 SNEGSKA (reference sequence). Trimming took off 3 bases at V and 4 bases at J, with 18 bases between the two ends. The CDR3 nucleotides are TGCAGTGCTAGGCCCTCGCGGGGCCGGGGAGAGACCCAGTACTTC. The encoded protein is CSARPSRGRGETQYF.

In its sample, this clonotype was seen many times. The V call is TRBV6-1, the J call TRBJ2-2, with 7 bases matching TRBD2. The V gene end was trimmed by 6 bases and the J gene end by 2 bases; junction bases not matched to a gene: 12. Germline CDR1 reads MNHNS; CDR2 reads SASEGT. The CDR3 runs to 17 residues. The CDR3: CASRAGATAGNTGELFF. Written as DNA, the CDR3 is TGTGCCAGCAGGGCGGGAGCGACGGCCGGAAACACCGGGGAGCTGTTTTTT.

This clonotype showed up many times. CDR3 protein: CASTPEKGKAGPNTGELFF. In DNA, the CDR3 is TGTGCCAGCACTCCGGAAAAGGGGAAAGCGGGCCCGAACACCGGGGAGCTGTTTTTT. This chain joins TRBV11-2 and TRBJ2-2; TRBD2 might be the D (6 bases). The V gene's germline CDR1 is SGHAT and CDR2 FQNNGV. The CDR3 consists of 19 residues. The germline V and J ends were trimmed by 7 bases and 0 bases, with 24 bases remaining between them.